Listed here is a single T cell receptor beta chain. The antigen remains undetermined. The data stem from a study of shared clonotypes between healthy human individuals. Study-wide results and limits: Lower generation probabilities were found for non-shared clonotypes than for those shared by all four donors. Estimated richness values were generally larger in naive subsets than in memory subsets.

Over several immunoSEQ plates, each subset's genomic DNA was distributed in even portions. On sorted subsets, replicate PCRs used roughly 190 ng DNA, or tens of thousands of T cell genomes. TCRdb's table, derived via immunoSEQ multiplex PCR, lists solely in-frame clones and lacks some. The data show about 1.1 million clones, 70% to 80% seen once. V lost 7 bases, J lost 4 bases, and 10 bases lay in between. The CDR3 covers 12 residues. Per the germline V gene, CDR1 is SGHTA and CDR2 is FQGTGA. This receptor was taken from a man aged 18 to 30 in good health. Some clones in this sample may be carry-over from other donors' samples. This sequence joins TRBV7-3 and TRBJ1-2; D ambiguous. Sequencing was done on a sample of memory CD4+ T cells from PBMCs. Subset given: CD45RA-negative fraction. The CDR3 protein is CASNGEGYGYTF. CDR3 DNA sequence: TGTGCCAGCAACGGCGAGGGCTATGGCTACACCTTC.